This passage covers 15 T cell receptor beta chains from one sample sequenced in a study of OX40 agonist ivuxolimab in advanced cancers. Using immunoSEQ multiplex PCR, the repertoire was profiled, and TCRdb retains in-frame clones only, with some absent. The table records 50,000 to 85,000 clones, roughly 80% of them present only once. The specimen was CD4+ or CD8+ T cells sorted from blood, collected in a trial of the OX40 agonist ivuxolimab. Receptors were obtained from an adult with an advanced solid tumor such as melanoma, head and neck, liver or kidney cancer.

The chain is built from TRBV29-1 and TRBJ1-2; D not resolved. Germline CDR1 and CDR2: SQVTM and ANQGSEA. V gave up 0 bases and J gave up 1 base, with 9 bases separating them. The CDR3 sequence is 14 residues long. The CDR3: CSVEDRIDNYGYTF. The CDR3 nucleotides read TGCAGCGTTGAAGATCGTATAGATAACTATGGCTACACCTTC.

This chain uses TRBV7-3 with TRBJ2-2; 7 bases are shared with TRBD1. This CDR3 has 16 amino acids. The ends lost 5 bases at V and 6 bases at J; junction bases unmatched: 12. Germline-derived CDR1 and CDR2 are SGHTA and FQGTGA. The CDR3, as DNA: TGTGCCAGCAGCCAACGACAGGGTACTGTCGCCGGGGAGCTGTTTTTT. The encoded protein is CASSQRQGTVAGELFF.

The chain combines TRBV7-9 with TRBJ1-5; 7 nucleotides agree with TRBD1. The germline CDR1 and CDR2 sequences are SEHNR and FQNEAQ (reference sequence). The J segment lost 1 base and the V segment lost 5 bases, leaving 5 bases of the junction unmatched. CDR3 length: 15 amino acids. The CDR3 region has the DNA TGTGCCAGCAGCGCCTCGGGACAGAGCAATCAGCCCCAGCATTTT. It specifies CASSASGQSNQPQHF.

The chain combines TRBV27 with TRBJ1-1, with a tentative D call TRBD1 (5 bases). Germline CDR1 reads MNHEY; CDR2 reads SMNVEV (reference sequence). Trimming removed 6 bases from V and 0 bases from J, with 8 bases in between. The CDR3 contains 13 residues. The CDR3 sequence: CASRGTVNTEAFF. CDR3 sequence (DNA): TGTGCCAGCAGGGGGACGGTGAACACTGAAGCTTTCTTT.

The CDR3 sequence is CASSLDWGPTDTQYF. The DNA for the CDR3 is TGCGCCAGCAGCTTGGATTGGGGTCCCACAGATACGCAGTATTTT. The chain joins TRBV5-1 to TRBJ2-3; D is unresolved. The CDR3 sequence is 15 residues long. Germline CDR1 is SGHRS and CDR2 is YFSETQ. Trimming pared 0 bases from V and 2 bases from J, leaving 10 bases between.

The chain has TRBV28 and TRBJ2-7; 9 nucleotides align to TRBD1. The CDR3 has 16 amino acids. Germline assignment: CDR1 MDHEN and CDR2 SYDVKM. V shed 4 bases and J 0 bases; nucleotides not matched to a gene: 7. CDR3 region: CASSYTGTGFSYEQYF. The CDR3 DNA reads as TGTGCCAGCAGTTATACCGGGACAGGGTTCTCCTACGAGCAGTACTTC.

This chain links TRBV28 with TRBJ1-1; 11 bases are shared with TRBD1. Germline V gene lookup returns CDR1 MDHEN and CDR2 SYDVKM. Trimming removed 6 bases from V and 4 bases from J; junction bases left unmatched: 7. The CDR3 consists of 15 residues. The CDR3 DNA reads as TGTGCCAGCAGATCCACCGGGACAGGGGGCACTGAAGCTTTCTTT. Translation: CASRSTGTGGTEAFF.

In this sample, this clone turned up once. The rearrangement uses TRBV15 and TRBJ2-3, with 9 bases fitting TRBD2. Germline CDR1 and CDR2: LNHNV and YYDKDF (reference sequence). V lost 1 base and J lost 2; bases outside the gene matches: 10. The CDR3 covers 18 residues. The CDR3 protein is CATSRVPRLAGDTDTQYF. The CDR3 coding sequence is TGTGCCACCAGCAGAGTTCCGCGGTTAGCGGGAGACACAGATACGCAGTATTTT.

The CDR3 DNA reads as TGTGCCAGCAGCTTAATGTTAGCCCAGGAAGAGACCCAGTACTTC. Translated, it gives CASSLMLAQEETQYF. V gene TRBV7-9 combines with J gene TRBJ2-5; D is undetermined. The germline gives CDR1 SEHNR, CDR2 FQNEAQ (reference sequence). V was shortened by 2 bases and J by 3 bases, with 13 bases between the two germline ends. This CDR3 spans 15 amino acids.

The chain recombines TRBV5-1 with TRBJ2-3, with D perhaps matching TRBD2 (5 bases). The germline V gene encodes CDR1 SGHRS and CDR2 YFSETQ. Trimming shortened V by 4 bases and J by 5 bases, and 14 bases separated the two germline ends. The CDR3 runs 14 residues. The CDR3 sequence: CASSPMEERDTQYF. Written as DNA, the CDR3 is TGCGCCAGCAGCCCTATGGAGGAGCGAGATACGCAGTATTTT. Full variable domain (outside the CDR3, taken from reference TRBV5-1 and TRBJ2-3): KAGVTQTPRYLIKTRGQQVTLSCSPISGHRSVSWYQQTPGQGLQFLFEYFSETQRNKGNFPGRFSGRQFSNSRSEMNVSTLELGDSALYLCASSPMEERDTQYFGPGTRLTVL.

The chain recombines TRBV6-1 with TRBJ2-1, with 9 positions matching TRBD1. This CDR3 has 15 residues. Germline V gene sequence: CDR1 MNHNS, CDR2 SASEGT. The V segment lost 2 bases and the J segment 8 bases; nucleotides outside the gene matches: 7. The CDR3 here is CASSERGTGIDEQFF. As DNA, the CDR3 is TGTGCCAGCAGTGAACGGGGGACAGGGATCGATGAGCAGTTCTTC.

This clone qualifies as medium-sized. This chain links TRBV9 with TRBJ2-2; the match to TRBD1 covers 11 bases. After removal of 5 bases from V and 2 bases from J, the junction contained 17 bases not matched to a gene. The CDR3 contains 20 residues. Germline V CDR1 and CDR2: SGDLS, YYNGEE. The CDR3 loop reads CASSPWRTGGARGNTGELFF. The DNA of the CDR3 is TGTGCCAGCAGTCCGTGGAGGACAGGGGGCGCAAGGGGAAACACCGGGGAGCTGTTTTTT.

The chain uses TRBV28 and TRBJ2-3, with 8 bases fitting TRBD1. Germline CDR1 and CDR2: MDHEN and SYDVKM. The V and J ends lost 1 base and 2 bases, in that order; junction bases with no gene match: 5. The CDR3 has 16 amino acids. CDR3 sequence reads: CASSLSQTGVTDTQYF. The DNA for the CDR3 is TGTGCCAGCAGTTTATCCCAGACAGGGGTCACAGATACGCAGTATTTT.

This clone showed up just once. This rearrangement joins TRBV13 to TRBJ2-3, with 9 positions matching TRBD2. With V trimmed by 5 bases and J by 2 bases, 8 bases remained unmatched. Per germline, CDR1 PRHDT and CDR2 FYEKMQ (reference sequence). The CDR3 runs 16 residues. This chain's CDR3 is CASSPPSGEYTDTQYF. The CDR3 DNA sequence: TGTGCCAGCAGCCCCCCTAGCGGGGAATACACAGATACGCAGTATTTT. Full variable domain (outside the CDR3, taken from reference TRBV13 and TRBJ2-3): AAGVIQSPRHLIKEKRETATLKCYPIPRHDTVYWYQQGPGQDPQFLISFYEKMQSDKGSIPDRFSAQQFSDYHSELNMSSLELGDSALYFCASSPPSGEYTDTQYFGPGTRLTVL.

This chain joins TRBV10-1 and TRBJ1-5; no clear D gene. The germline gives CDR1 WNHNN, CDR2 SYGVQD (reference sequence). Trimming pared 5 bases from V and 7 bases from J, leaving 12 bases between. The CDR3 spans 13 residues. This CDR3 is CASSRGVSQPQHF. In nucleotides, the CDR3 is TGCGCCAGCAGTCGCGGGGTCTCGCAGCCCCAGCATTTT.